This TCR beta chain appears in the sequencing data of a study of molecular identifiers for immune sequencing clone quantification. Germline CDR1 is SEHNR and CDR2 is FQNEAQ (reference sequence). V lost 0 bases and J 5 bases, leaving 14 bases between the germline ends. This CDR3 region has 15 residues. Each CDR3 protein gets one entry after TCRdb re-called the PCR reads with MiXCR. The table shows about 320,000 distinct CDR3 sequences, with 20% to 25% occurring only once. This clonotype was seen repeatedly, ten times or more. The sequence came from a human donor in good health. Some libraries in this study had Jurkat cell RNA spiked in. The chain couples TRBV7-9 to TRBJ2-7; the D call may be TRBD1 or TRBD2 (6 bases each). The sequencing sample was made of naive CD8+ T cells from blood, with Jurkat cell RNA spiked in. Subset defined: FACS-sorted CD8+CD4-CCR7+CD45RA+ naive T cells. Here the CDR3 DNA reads TGTGCCAGCAGCTTAGCACAGGGAGGCTTTGACGAGCAGTACTTC. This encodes CASSLAQGGFDEQYF. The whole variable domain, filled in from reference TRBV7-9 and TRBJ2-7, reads DTGVSQNPRHKITKRGQNVTFRCDPISEHNRLYWYRQTLGQGPEFLTYFQNEAQLEKSRLLSDRFSAERPKGSFSTLEIQRTEQGDSAMYLCASSLAQGGFDEQYFGPGTRLTVT.